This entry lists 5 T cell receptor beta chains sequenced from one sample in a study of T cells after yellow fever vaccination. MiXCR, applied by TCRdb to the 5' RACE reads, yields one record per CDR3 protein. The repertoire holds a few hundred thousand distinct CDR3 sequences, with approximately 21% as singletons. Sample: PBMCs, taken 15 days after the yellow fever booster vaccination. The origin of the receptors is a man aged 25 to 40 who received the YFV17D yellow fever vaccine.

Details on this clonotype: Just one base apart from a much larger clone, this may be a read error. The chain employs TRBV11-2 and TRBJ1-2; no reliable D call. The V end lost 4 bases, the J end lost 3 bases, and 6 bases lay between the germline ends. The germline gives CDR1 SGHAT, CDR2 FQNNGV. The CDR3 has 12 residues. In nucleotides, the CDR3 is TGTGCCAGCAGCTCAGGATACTATGGCTACACCTTC. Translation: CASSSGYYGYTF.

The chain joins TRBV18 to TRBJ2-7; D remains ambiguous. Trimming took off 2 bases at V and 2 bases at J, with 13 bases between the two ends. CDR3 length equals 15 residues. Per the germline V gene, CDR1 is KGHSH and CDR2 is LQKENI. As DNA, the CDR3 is TGTGCCAGCTCACCAACGGCTGCCTCCGCCTACGAGCAGTACTTC. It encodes CASSPTAASAYEQYF.

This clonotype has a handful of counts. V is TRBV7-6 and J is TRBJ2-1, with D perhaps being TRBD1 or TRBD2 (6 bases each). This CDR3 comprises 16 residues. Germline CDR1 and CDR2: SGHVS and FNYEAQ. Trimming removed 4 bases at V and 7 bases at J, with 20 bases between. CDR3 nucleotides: TGTGCCAGCAGCTCAAAACCCAGGGGTGCGGGGAATGAGCAGTTCTTC. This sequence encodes CASSSKPRGAGNEQFF. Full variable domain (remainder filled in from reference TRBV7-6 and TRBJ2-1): GAGVSQSPRYKVTKRGQDVALRCDPISGHVSLYWYRQALGQGPEFLTYFNYEAQQDKSGLPNDRFSAERPEGSISTLTIQRTEQRDSAMYRCASSSKPRGAGNEQFFGPGTRLTVL.

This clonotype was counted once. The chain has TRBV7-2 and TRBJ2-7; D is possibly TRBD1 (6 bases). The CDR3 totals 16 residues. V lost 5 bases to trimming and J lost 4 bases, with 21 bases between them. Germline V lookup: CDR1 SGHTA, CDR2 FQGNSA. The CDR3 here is CASSKDKQGFGYEQYF. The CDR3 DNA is TGTGCCAGCAGCAAAGACAAACAGGGATTCGGGTACGAGCAGTACTTC.

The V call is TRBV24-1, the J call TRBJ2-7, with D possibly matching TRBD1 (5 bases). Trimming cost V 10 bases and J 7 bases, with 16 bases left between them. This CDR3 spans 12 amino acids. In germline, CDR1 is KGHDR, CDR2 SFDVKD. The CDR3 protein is CATQDTLSEQYF. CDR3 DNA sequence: TGTGCCACTCAGGACACCTTGAGTGAGCAGTACTTC.